A selection of T cell receptor beta chains follows, all from one sample in a study of patients and donors after allogeneic stem cell transplantation. One entry per CDR3 protein results from TCRdb running MiXCR on the RT-PCR reads. This table holds 40,000 to 45,000 distinct CDR3 sequences, 25% to 40% found once. Sample: blood, either unsorted or a sorted T cell fraction (not recorded which). The receptors stem from a human donor who was either an allogeneic HSCT recipient or a stem cell or donor lymphocyte infusion donor (not recorded which). It is not recorded whose cells these are; they may come from a transplant donor. Both conserved end residues are part of each CDR3. The D gene is left open where the match is weak. Clone size is shown for a subset of rows, as once, few, many or a class of expanded clone.

TGTGCCAGCAGCTCCGACGGGAGGAATGGCTACACCTTC	CASSSDGRNGYTF	NA	TRBJ1-2	NA	TRBV12-3/TRBV12-4
TGTGCCAGCAGCTTGGAGGGAAGAGAGACCCAGTACTTC	CASSLEGRETQYF	NA	TRBJ2-5	NA	TRBV5-5
TGTGCCAGCAGCTTGGTCTTTTTTGGACAGGGGTGGTTCGGCTACACCTTC	CASSLVFFGQGWFGYTF	TRBD1	TRBJ1-2	NA	TRBV5-5
TGTGCCAGCACCCTTTTAGCGGGAGGGCCGGTAGATACGCAGTATTTT	CASTLLAGGPVDTQYF	TRBD2	TRBJ2-3	NA	TRBV28
TGTGCCAGCAGTTACTCGAAGAGCTACGAGCAGTACTTC	CASSYSKSYEQYF	NA	TRBJ2-7	NA	TRBV6-5
TGTGCCAGCAGCTACGGACGGTATAATTCACCCCTCCACTTT	CASSYGRYNSPLHF	NA	TRBJ1-6	NA	TRBV7-2
TGCAGTGCTGAAGACAGGGTTGGTTATGGCTACACCTTC	CSAEDRVGYGYTF	TRBD1	TRBJ1-2	NA	TRBV20-1
TGCGCCAGCAGCCAAGATAGAGGCCTGAACACTGAAGCTTTCTTT	CASSQDRGLNTEAFF	NA	TRBJ1-1	NA	TRBV4-3
TGTGCCAGCAGTCCCCGAAGGGCACCTGCCTATGGCTACACCTTC	CASSPRRAPAYGYTF	NA	TRBJ1-2	few	TRBV12-3/TRBV12-4
TGTGCCAGCAGCCCCATGGACAGGGCCCATAATTCACCCCTCCACTTT	CASSPMDRAHNSPLHF	TRBD1	TRBJ1-6	NA	TRBV6-6
TGTGCCAGCAGTTACGGGGATAACTATGGCTACACCTTC	CASSYGDNYGYTF	NA	TRBJ1-2	NA	TRBV6-6
TGTGCCAGCTCAGCGGAGGCCCGACACACAGATACGCAGTATTTT	CASSAEARHTDTQYF	NA	TRBJ2-3	many	TRBV18
TGTGCCAGCAGTTTTAGAGGACTAGCGGGAGTTCTGGGCACAGATACGCAGTATTTT	CASSFRGLAGVLGTDTQYF	TRBD2	TRBJ2-3	NA	TRBV12-3/TRBV12-4
TGTGCCAGCAGTTTTGCAGGGACTAACTATGGCTACACCTTC	CASSFAGTNYGYTF	NA	TRBJ1-2	many	TRBV12-3/TRBV12-4
TGTGCCAGCAGTTTCGGCGGGACGTCGCAGTACTTC	CASSFGGTSQYF	NA	TRBJ2-7	NA	TRBV28
TGTGCCAGCAGTTTTGGGCTTCCAGGGGCCAAAAACATTCAGTACTTC	CASSFGLPGAKNIQYF	NA	TRBJ2-4	NA	TRBV27
TGTGCCAGCACCGGGGAGTTGGCTAATGAAAAACTGTTTTTT	CASTGELANEKLFF	NA	TRBJ1-4	NA	TRBV5-6
TGTGCCAGCAGTTCCCACAGGGGGCGAGGCGGCTACACCTTC	CASSSHRGRGGYTF	TRBD1	TRBJ1-2	few	TRBV25-1
TGCAGCGTTGAAAGTCTAAGCTCCTACGAGCAGTACTTC	CSVESLSSYEQYF	NA	TRBJ2-7	NA	TRBV29-1
TGCAGTGCTAGTCGACTAGCGGGACACAATGAGCAGTTCTTC	CSASRLAGHNEQFF	TRBD2	TRBJ2-1	NA	TRBV20-1
TGCAGTGCTAGAGATTCAGGGTACAAAAATGAAGCTTTCTTT	CSARDSGYKNEAFF	NA	TRBJ1-1	NA	TRBV20-1
TGTGCCAGCAGCCCAAGCGGGACAGACAATCAGCCCCAGCATTTT	CASSPSGTDNQPQHF	TRBD1	TRBJ1-5	NA	TRBV7-9
TGTGCCAGCAGTTACCCCGGGGGCGGGAGGACTAGCACAGATACGCAGTATTTT	CASSYPGGGRTSTDTQYF	TRBD2	TRBJ2-3	NA	TRBV6-6
TGTGCCAGCAGCTTACAAACGGGACCCGTGCAAGCTTTCTTT	CASSLQTGPVQAFF	NA	TRBJ1-1	many	TRBV7-2
TGTGCCAGCAGCACCTCCCCAGCGGGTGGCGAAAAACTGTTTTTT	CASSTSPAGGEKLFF	NA	TRBJ1-4	NA	TRBV9
TGTGCCAGCAGTTTACAGGGGGCGTATGGCTACACCTTC	CASSLQGAYGYTF	TRBD1	TRBJ1-2	few	TRBV28
TGTGCCAGCAGCTCCGAAGACGGAGCGGATACGCAGTATTTT	CASSSEDGADTQYF	NA	TRBJ2-3	NA	TRBV7-2
TGTGCCAGCAGCTTAGGGGTTCAGGTTAGCACAGATACGCAGTATTTT	CASSLGVQVSTDTQYF	NA	TRBJ2-3	NA	TRBV11-3
TGTGCCATCCCTCCCAGGGGCTGGAATTCACCCCTCCACTTT	CAIPPRGWNSPLHF	NA	TRBJ1-6	NA	TRBV12-3/TRBV12-4
TGTGCCAGCAGCCAATTAGGAAGGGGGCTCGAAGAGACCCAGTACTTC	CASSQLGRGLEETQYF	TRBD1	TRBJ2-5	few	TRBV3-1
TGTGCTAGCAGTGCAGGAGGAGGGTACGAGCAGTACTTC	CASSAGGGYEQYF	NA	TRBJ2-7	NA	TRBV7-7